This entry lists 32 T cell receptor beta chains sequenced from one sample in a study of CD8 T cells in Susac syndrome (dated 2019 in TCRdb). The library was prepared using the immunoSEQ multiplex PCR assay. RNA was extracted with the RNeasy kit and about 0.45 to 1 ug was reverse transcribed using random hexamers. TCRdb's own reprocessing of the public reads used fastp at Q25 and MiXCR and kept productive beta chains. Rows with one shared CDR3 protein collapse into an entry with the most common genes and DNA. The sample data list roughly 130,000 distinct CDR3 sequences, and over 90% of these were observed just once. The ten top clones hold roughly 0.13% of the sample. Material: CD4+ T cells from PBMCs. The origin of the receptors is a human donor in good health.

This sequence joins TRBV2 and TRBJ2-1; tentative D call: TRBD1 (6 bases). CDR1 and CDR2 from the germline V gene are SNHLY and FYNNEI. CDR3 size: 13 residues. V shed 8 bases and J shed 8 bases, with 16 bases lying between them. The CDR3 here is CASVTGMSHEQFF. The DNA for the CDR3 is TGTGCCAGCGTCACAGGGATGAGTCATGAGCAGTTCTTC.

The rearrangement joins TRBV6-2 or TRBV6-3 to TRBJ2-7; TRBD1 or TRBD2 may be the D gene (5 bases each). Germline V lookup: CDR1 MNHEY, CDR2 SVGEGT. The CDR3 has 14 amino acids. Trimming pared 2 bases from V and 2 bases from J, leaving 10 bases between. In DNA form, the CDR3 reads TGTGCCAGCAGTTACGAGCTGGGGGCCTACGAGCAGTACTTC. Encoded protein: CASSYELGAYEQYF.

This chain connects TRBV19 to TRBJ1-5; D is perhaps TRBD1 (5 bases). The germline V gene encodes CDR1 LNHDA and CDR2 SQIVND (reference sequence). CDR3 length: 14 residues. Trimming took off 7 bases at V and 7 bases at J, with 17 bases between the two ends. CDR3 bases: TGTGCCAGTACCTTGGATAGGGGAGGACAGCCCCAGCATTTT. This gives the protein CASTLDRGGQPQHF.

The CDR3 nucleotides are TGCAGTTTTCGAATGGGCATTGACGGCTACACCTTC. It encodes CSFRMGIDGYTF. The chain couples TRBV29-1 to TRBJ1-2, with D hard to call. Germline V CDR1 and CDR2: SQVTM, ANQGSEA. The CDR3 extends over 12 amino acids.

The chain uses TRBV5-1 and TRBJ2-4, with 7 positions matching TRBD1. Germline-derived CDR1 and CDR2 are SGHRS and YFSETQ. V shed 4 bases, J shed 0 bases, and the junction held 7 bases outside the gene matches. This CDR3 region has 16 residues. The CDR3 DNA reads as TGCGCCAGCAGCACGGGACAGCCTCTAGCCAAAAACATTCAGTACTTC. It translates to CASSTGQPLAKNIQYF.

In DNA form, the CDR3 reads TGTGCCAGCAGCTCGACTGGGCCACACAATGAGCAGTTCTTC. It is translated as CASSSTGPHNEQFF. The chain uses TRBV5-4 and TRBJ2-1; D gene ambiguous. There are 14 residues in the CDR3. Trimming took off 3 bases at V and 5 bases at J, with 12 bases between the two ends. Germline V gene lookup returns CDR1 SGHNT and CDR2 YYREEE (reference sequence).

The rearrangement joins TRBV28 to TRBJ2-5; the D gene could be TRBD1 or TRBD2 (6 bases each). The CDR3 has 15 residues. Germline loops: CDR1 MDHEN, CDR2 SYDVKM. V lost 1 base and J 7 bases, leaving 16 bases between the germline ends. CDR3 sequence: CASSLSTGGVRTQYF. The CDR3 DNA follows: TGTGCCAGCAGTTTATCGACAGGAGGGGTCAGGACCCAGTACTTC.

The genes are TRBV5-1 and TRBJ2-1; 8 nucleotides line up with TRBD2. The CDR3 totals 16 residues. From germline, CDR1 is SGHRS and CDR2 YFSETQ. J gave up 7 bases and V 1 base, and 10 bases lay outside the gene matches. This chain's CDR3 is CASSLMAAGVGNEQFF. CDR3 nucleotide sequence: TGCGCCAGCAGCTTGATGGCAGCGGGAGTTGGGAATGAGCAGTTCTTC.

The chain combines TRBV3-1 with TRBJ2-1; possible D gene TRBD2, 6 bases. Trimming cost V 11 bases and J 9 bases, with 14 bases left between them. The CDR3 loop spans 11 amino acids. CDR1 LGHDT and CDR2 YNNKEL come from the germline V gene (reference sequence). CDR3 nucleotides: TGTGCCTGTGGGGGGTTAGGTGAGCAGTTCTTC. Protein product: CACGGLGEQFF.

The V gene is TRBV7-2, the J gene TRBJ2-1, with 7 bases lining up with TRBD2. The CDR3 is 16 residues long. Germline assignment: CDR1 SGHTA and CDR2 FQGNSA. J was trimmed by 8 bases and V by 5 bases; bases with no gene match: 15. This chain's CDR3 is CASSPRVGRREYEQFF. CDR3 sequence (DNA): TGTGCCAGCAGCCCCCGCGTAGGCCGGCGGGAGTATGAGCAGTTCTTC.

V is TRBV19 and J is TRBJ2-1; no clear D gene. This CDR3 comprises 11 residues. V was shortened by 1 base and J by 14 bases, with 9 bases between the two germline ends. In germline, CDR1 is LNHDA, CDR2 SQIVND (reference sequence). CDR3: CASSIGFEEFF. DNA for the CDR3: TGTGCCAGTAGTATAGGGTTCGAGGAGTTCTTC.

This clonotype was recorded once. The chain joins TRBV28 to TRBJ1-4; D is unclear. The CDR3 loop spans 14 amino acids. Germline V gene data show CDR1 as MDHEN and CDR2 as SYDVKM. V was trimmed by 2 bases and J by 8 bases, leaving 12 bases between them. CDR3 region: CASSLTHPREKLFF. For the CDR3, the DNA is TGTGCCAGCAGTTTAACCCACCCGAGGGAAAAACTGTTTTTT.

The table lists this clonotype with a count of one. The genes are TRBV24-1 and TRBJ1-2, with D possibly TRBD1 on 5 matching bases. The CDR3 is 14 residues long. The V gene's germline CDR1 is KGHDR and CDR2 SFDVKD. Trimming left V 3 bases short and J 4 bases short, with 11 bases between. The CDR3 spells CATSDPGSGYGYTF. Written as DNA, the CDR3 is TGTGCCACCAGTGATCCAGGGTCCGGCTATGGCTACACCTTC.

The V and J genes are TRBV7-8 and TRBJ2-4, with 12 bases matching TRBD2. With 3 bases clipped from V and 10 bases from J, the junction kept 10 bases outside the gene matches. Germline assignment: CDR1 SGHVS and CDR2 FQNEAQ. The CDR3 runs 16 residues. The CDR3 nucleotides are TGTGCCAGCAGCTTGAGGACTAGCGGGACAGAGGGGATTCAGTACTTC. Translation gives CASSLRTSGTEGIQYF. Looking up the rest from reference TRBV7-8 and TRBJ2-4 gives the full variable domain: GAGVSQSPRYKVAKRGQDVALRCDPISGHVSLFWYQQALGQGPEFLTYFQNEAQLDKSGLPSDRFFAERPEGSVSTLKIQRTQQEDSAVYLCASSLRTSGTEGIQYFGAGTRLSVL.

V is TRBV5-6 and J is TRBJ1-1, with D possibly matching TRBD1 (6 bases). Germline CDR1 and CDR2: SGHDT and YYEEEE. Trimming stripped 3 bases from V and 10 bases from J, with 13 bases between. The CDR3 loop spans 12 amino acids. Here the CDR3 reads CASSWRGSGAFF. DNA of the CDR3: TGTGCCAGCAGCTGGAGGGGGAGTGGAGCTTTCTTT.

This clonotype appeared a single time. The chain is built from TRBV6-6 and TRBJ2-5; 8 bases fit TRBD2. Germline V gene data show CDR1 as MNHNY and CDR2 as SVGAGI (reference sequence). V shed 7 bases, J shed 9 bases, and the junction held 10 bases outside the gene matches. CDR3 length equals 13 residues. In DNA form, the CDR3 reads TGTGCCAGCACGGGGGGGGAGGCGACGGCCCAGTACTTC. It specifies CASTGGEATAQYF.

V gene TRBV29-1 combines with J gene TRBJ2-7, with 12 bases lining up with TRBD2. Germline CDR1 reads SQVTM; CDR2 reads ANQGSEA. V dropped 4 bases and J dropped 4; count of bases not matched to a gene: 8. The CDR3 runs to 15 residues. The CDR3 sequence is CSVGSLAGGWYEQYF. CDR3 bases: TGCAGCGTTGGTAGCCTAGCGGGAGGGTGGTACGAGCAGTACTTC.

CDR3 residues: CSVGGSFPRSGTDTQYF. The CDR3 DNA follows: TGCAGCGTTGGAGGTTCCTTCCCCCGTAGCGGCACAGATACGCAGTATTTT. The rearrangement links TRBV29-1 to TRBJ2-3; D is possibly TRBD2 (5 bases). Germline CDR1 reads SQVTM; CDR2 reads ANQGSEA. Deletions cut 4 bases from V and 1 base from J, with 21 bases between. This CDR3 comprises 17 residues.

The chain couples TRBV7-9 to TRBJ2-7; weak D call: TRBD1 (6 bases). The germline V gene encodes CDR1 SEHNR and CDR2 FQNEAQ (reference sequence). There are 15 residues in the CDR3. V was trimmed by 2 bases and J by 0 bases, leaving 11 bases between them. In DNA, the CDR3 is TGTGCCAGCAGCTTATCAGGGGAAACCTCCTACGAGCAGTACTTC. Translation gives CASSLSGETSYEQYF.

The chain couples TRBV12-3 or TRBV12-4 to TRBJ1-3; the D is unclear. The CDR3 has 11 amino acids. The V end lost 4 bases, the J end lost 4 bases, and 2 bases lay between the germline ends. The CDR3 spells CASSSGNTIYF. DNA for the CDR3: TGTGCCAGCAGTTCAGGAAACACCATATATTTT.

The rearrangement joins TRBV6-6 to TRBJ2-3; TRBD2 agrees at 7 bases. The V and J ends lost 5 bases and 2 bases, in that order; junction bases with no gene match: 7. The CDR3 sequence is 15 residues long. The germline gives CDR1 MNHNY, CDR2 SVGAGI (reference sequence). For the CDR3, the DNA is TGTGCCAGCAGTCTTAACGGACTAGTCACAGATACGCAGTATTTT. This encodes CASSLNGLVTDTQYF.

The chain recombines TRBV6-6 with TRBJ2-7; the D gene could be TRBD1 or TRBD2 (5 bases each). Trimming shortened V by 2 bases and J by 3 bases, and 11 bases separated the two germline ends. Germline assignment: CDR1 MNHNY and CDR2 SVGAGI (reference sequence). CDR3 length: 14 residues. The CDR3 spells CASSYPGTGYEQYF. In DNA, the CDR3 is TGTGCCAGCAGTTACCCTGGGACGGGCTACGAGCAGTACTTC.

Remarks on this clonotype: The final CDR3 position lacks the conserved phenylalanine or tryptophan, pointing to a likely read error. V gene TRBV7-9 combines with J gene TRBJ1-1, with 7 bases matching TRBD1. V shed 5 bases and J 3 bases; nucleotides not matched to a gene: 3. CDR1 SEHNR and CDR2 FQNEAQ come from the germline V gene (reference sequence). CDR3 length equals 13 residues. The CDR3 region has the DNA TGTGCCAGCAGCGTCAGGGGGGACACTGAAGCTTTCCTT. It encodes CASSVRGDTEAFL.

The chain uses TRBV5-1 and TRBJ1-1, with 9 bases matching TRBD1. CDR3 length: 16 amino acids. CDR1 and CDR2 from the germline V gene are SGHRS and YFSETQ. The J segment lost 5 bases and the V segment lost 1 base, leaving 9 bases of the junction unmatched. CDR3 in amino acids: CASSLIGTGLGTEAFF. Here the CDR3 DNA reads TGCGCCAGCAGCTTGATAGGGACAGGGCTGGGAACTGAAGCTTTCTTT.

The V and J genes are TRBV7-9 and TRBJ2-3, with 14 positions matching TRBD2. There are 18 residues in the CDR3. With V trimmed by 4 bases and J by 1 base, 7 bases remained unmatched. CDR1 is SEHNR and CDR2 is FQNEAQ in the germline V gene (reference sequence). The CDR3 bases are TGTGCCAGCAGCTCGACTAGCGGGAGGGCTGTGGGCACAGATACGCAGTATTTT. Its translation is CASSSTSGRAVGTDTQYF.

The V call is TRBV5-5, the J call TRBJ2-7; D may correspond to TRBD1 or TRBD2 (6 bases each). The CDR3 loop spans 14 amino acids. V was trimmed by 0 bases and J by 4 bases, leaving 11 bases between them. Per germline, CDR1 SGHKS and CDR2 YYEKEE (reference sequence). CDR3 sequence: CASSLVPGAYEQYF. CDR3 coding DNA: TGTGCCAGCAGCTTGGTTCCGGGGGCGTACGAGCAGTACTTC.

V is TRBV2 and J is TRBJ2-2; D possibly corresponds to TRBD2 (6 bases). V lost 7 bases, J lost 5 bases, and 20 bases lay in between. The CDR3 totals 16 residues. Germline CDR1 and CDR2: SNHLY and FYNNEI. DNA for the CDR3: TGTGCCAGCATGGATAGGCGGGGAGTTGGGACCGGGGAGCTGTTTTTT. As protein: CASMDRRGVGTGELFF.

The CDR3 reads CASSRTRAPYEQYF. CDR3 bases: TGTGCCAGCAGTCGGACTAGGGCTCCCTACGAGCAGTACTTC. This rearrangement joins TRBV28 to TRBJ2-7; the match to TRBD2 covers 7 bases. CDR1 is MDHEN and CDR2 is SYDVKM in the germline V gene. The CDR3 has 14 amino acids. The V segment lost 5 bases and the J segment 2 bases; nucleotides outside the gene matches: 6.

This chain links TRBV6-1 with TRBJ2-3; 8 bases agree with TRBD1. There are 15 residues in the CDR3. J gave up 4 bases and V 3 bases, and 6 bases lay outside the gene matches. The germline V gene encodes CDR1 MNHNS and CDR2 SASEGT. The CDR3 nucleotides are TGTGCCAGCAGTGACGAGAGACAGGGGTCAGATACGCAGTATTTT. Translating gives CASSDERQGSDTQYF.

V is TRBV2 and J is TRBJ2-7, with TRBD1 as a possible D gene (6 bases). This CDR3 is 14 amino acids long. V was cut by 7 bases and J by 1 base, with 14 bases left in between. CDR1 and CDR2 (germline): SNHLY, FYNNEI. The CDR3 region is CASKSRGQSYEQYF. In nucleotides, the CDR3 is TGTGCCAGCAAAAGCCGCGGACAGTCCTACGAGCAGTACTTC.

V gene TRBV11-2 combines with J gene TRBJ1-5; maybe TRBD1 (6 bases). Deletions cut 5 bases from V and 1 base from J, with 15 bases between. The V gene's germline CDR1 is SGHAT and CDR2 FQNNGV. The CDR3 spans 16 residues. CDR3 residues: CASSPSGRGSNQPQHF. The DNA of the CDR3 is TGTGCCAGCAGCCCCAGCGGGAGGGGGAGCAATCAGCCCCAGCATTTT.

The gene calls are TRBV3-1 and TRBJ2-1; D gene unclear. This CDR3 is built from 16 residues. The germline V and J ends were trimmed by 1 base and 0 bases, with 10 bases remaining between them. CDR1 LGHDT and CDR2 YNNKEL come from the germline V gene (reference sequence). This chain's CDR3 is CASSQGPPPSYNEQFF. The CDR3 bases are TGTGCCAGCAGCCAAGGACCGCCCCCCTCCTACAATGAGCAGTTCTTC.